One and the same sample provided the 6 T cell receptor beta chains below, sequenced in a study of T-cell reconstitution after alpha-beta-depleted transplantation in children. Unique molecular identifiers were incorporated during preparation of the TCRbeta library. TCRdb re-called the PCR reads with MiXCR, one entry per CDR3 protein. The profile shows about 370,000 distinct CDR3 sequences, roughly 21% of them singletons. This material consisted of PBMCs from the stem cell graft donor, taken from the stem cell graft. The receptors here all came from a human donor who donated a stem cell graft to a child with acute myeloid leukemia.

The V gene is TRBV14, the J gene TRBJ2-1, with D tentatively TRBD2 (5 bases). Trimming shortened V by 5 bases and J by 0 bases, and 8 bases separated the two germline ends. CDR1 and CDR2 from the germline V gene are SGHDN and FVKESK. The CDR3 length is 14 residues. The CDR3 is CASSGSYSYNEQFF. The DNA of the CDR3 is TGTGCCAGCAGCGGGAGCTACTCCTACAATGAGCAGTTCTTC.

The chain uses TRBV6-5 and TRBJ2-3, with TRBD2 identical over 8 bases. Losses at the gene ends were 2 bases for V and 0 bases for J; bases not matched to a gene: 7. Germline CDR1 MNHEY, CDR2 SVGAGI. CDR3 length: 17 residues. CDR3 in DNA: TGTGCCAGCAGTTACGGCGTAGCGGGGACGAGCACAGATACGCAGTATTTT. Translated, it gives CASSYGVAGTSTDTQYF.

In its sample, this clonotype was seen many times. The gene calls are TRBV29-1 and TRBJ2-1; no reliable D call. V lost 7 bases and J lost 0, with 16 bases in between. Germline V gene data show CDR1 as SQVTM and CDR2 as ANQGSEA. This CDR3 is 15 amino acids long. The CDR3 here is CSAPAPTYSYNEQFF. The CDR3 DNA sequence: TGCAGCGCCCCGGCTCCCACTTACTCCTACAATGAGCAGTTCTTC.

This clonotype was counted many times. The chain uses TRBV24-1 and TRBJ2-7, with D perhaps matching TRBD1 or TRBD2 (5 bases each). The CDR3 spans 13 residues. Between the trimmed V and J ends, which lost 7 bases and 5 bases, there was a span of 14 bases. CDR1 is KGHDR, CDR2 SFDVKD, per germline. CDR3 in DNA: TGTGCCACCAGCGGGGACGGGGTTGACGAGCAGTACTTC. This codes for CATSGDGVDEQYF.

To note about this clonotype: A much larger clone differs by one base, so this may be a read error. V usage is TRBV12-3 or TRBV12-4 and J usage is TRBJ2-7; TRBD2 matches 8 bases. The CDR3 contains 16 residues. Trimming at V came to 5 bases and at J to 4 bases, leaving 13 bases not matched to a gene. CDR3 loop: CASSTTTSASSYEQYF. Written as DNA, the CDR3 is TGTGCCAGCAGTACAACGACTAGCGCGAGTTCTTACGAGCAGTACTTC.

The CDR3 sequence: CASSPDGGATEAFF. The CDR3 region has the DNA TGTGCCAGCAGTCCAGATGGGGGGGCCACTGAAGCTTTCTTT. The V call is TRBV12-3 or TRBV12-4, the J call TRBJ1-1; D possibly corresponds to TRBD1 (6 bases). V lost 5 bases to trimming and J lost 4 bases, with 14 bases between them. The CDR3 extends over 14 amino acids.